These T cell receptor beta chains were read from a single sample in a study of T cell changes during pregnancy in multiple sclerosis. Profiling relied on immunoSEQ multiplex PCR, and the TCRdb table lists in-frame clones only, not all of them. The data contain approximately 20,000 clones, approximately 90% of them singletons. The input for sequencing was CD4+ T cells from peripheral blood mononuclear cells, taken in the third trimester of pregnancy. These receptors originate from a female donor with multiple sclerosis, enrolled in a pregnancy study. Both conserved end residues are part of each CDR3. Each record gives: V gene, clone size, D gene, J gene, CDR3 DNA, CDR3 protein. The D gene is left open where the match is weak. Rows give clone size only sometimes, using once, few, many, or a class for an expanded clone.

TRBV9	-	TRBD2	TRBJ2-2	TGTGCCAGCAGCGTAGCGGGCGGGGGGGCGTACACCGGGGAGCTGTTTTTT	CASSVAGGGAYTGELFF
TRBV30	-	TRBD2	TRBJ2-1	TGTGCCTGGAGTTCACTAGCGGGGGCCCCGAATCAGTTCTTC	CAWSSLAGAPNQFF
TRBV7-2	-	TRBD2	TRBJ2-5	TGTGCCAGCAGCTTAAAAGGCGGGGGGGAAGAGACCCAGTACTTC	CASSLKGGGEETQYF
TRBV11-1	few	TRBD1	TRBJ1-2	TGTGCCAGCAGCTCCGGGACAGGGGGCGCGGGCTATGGCTACACCTTC	CASSSGTGGAGYGYTF
TRBV11-3	few	-	TRBJ1-1	TGTGCCAGCAGCTCGCGTGGAGGAACTGAAGCTTTCTTT	CASSSRGGTEAFF
TRBV7-3	-	TRBD2	TRBJ2-3	TGTGCCAGCAGCTCCGGGACTAGCGGGGGAGCTGATACGCAGTATTTT	CASSSGTSGGADTQYF
TRBV28	once	TRBD1	TRBJ1-1	TGTGCCAGCACCGCTCCCGGGACAGGCACTGAAGCTTTCTTT	CASTAPGTGTEAFF
TRBV7-9	-	-	TRBJ1-6	TGTGCCAGCAGCTTCACGTCGAAAATAGGGGGCCTCCACTTT	CASSFTSKIGGLHF
TRBV28	-	-	TRBJ2-2	TGTGCCAGCAGAGACGCCGGGACTTCAACCGGGGAGCTGTTTTTT	CASRDAGTSTGELFF
TRBV6-1	-	TRBD2	TRBJ2-1	TGTGCCAGCAGGCTAGCGGGGGGATCACATGAGCAGTTCTTC	CASRLAGGSHEQFF
TRBV11-3	-	TRBD1	TRBJ1-1	TGTGCCAGCAGCATAGGGACAGGCGGAACTGAAGCTTTCTTT	CASSIGTGGTEAFF
TRBV18	-	-	TRBJ1-6	TGTGCCAGCTCACCAAACCGACAGGAGTGGAATTCACCCCTCCACTTT	CASSPNRQEWNSPLHF
TRBV5-1	-	-	TRBJ1-3	TGCGCCAGCAGCTTGGCCGGGGTCTCTGGAAACACCATATATTTT	CASSLAGVSGNTIYF
TRBV7-2	once	TRBD1	TRBJ2-5	TGTGCCAGCAGCTCTTACCCCCTTACAGGGGTGGCGGAGACCCAGTACTTC	CASSSYPLTGVAETQYF
TRBV9	-	TRBD2	TRBJ2-1	TGTGCCAGCAGCGAGTTTACCCGGACTAGCGGTGACAATGAGCAGTTCTTC	CASSEFTRTSGDNEQFF
TRBV18	-	TRBD2	TRBJ2-3	TGTGCCAGCTCACCCCATGCCGGACTAGCGGGGGCCAACACAGATACGCAGTATTTT	CASSPHAGLAGANTDTQYF
TRBV19	-	-	TRBJ2-3	TGTGCCAGTAGTATCCGGCCGGAGGGGGCCCCAGATACGCAGTATTTT	CASSIRPEGAPDTQYF
TRBV6-5	-	-	TRBJ1-6	TGTGCCAGCAGTTACTTTGACAAGTCACCCCTCCACTTT	CASSYFDKSPLHF
TRBV9	-	-	TRBJ2-1	TGTGCCAGCAGCGAAGGGGGGGGTTACTACAATGAGCAGTTCTTC	CASSEGGGYYNEQFF
TRBV18	-	-	TRBJ2-3	TGTGCCAGCTCACCCGCAGGTCTAGATACGCAGTATTTT	CASSPAGLDTQYF
TRBV2	-	TRBD2	TRBJ2-3	TGTGCCAGCAGGTGGCTAGCGGGGCCCACAGATACGCAGTATTTT	CASRWLAGPTDTQYF
TRBV18	-	-	TRBJ1-3	TGTGCCAGCTCACCTACAGGGACCTCTGGAAACACCATATATTTT	CASSPTGTSGNTIYF